What follows are 15 T cell receptor beta chains derived from one specimen sequenced in a study of blood T cell repertoires in COVID-19. Some clones are missing from TCRdb's copy, which holds only in-frame ones; the method was immunoSEQ multiplex PCR. The table includes about 280,000 clones, approximately 85% detected once. Sequenced sample: peripheral blood. These receptors all come from a man in his fifties or sixties with active or convalescent COVID-19.

This clone was seen many times. The chain is built from TRBV5-4 and TRBJ2-5, with a tentative D call TRBD2 (5 bases). The germline V gene encodes CDR1 SGHNT and CDR2 YYREEE (reference sequence). This CDR3 contains 10 residues. The V end was cut by 10 bases, the J end by 5 bases, with 9 bases between. The CDR3 spells CAYGVETQYF. CDR3 coding DNA: TGTGCCTACGGGGTGGAGACCCAGTACTTC.

This chain connects TRBV20-1 to TRBJ2-1; D might be TRBD2 (6 bases). CDR3 length equals 15 residues. CDR1 is DFQATT and CDR2 is SNEGSKA in the germline V gene (reference sequence). V lost 3 bases and J 4 bases, leaving 16 bases between the germline ends. The DNA for the CDR3 is TGCAGTGCTAGTCCCCCGAGACTAGATTACAATGAGCAGTTCTTC. This sequence encodes CSASPPRLDYNEQFF.

The V gene is TRBV15, the J gene TRBJ2-5; 7 bases are shared with TRBD2. This CDR3 contains 15 residues. J was trimmed by 5 bases and V by 1 base; bases with no gene match: 7. The germline gives CDR1 LNHNV, CDR2 YYDKDF (reference sequence). The CDR3 spells CATSRARGSTETQYF. CDR3 nucleotide sequence: TGTGCCACCAGCAGAGCTCGCGGGAGTACGGAGACCCAGTACTTC.

This chain links TRBV5-1 with TRBJ1-2; D is uncertain. CDR1 is SGHRS, CDR2 YFSETQ, per germline. CDR3 size: 15 residues. Trimming stripped 0 bases from V and 4 bases from J, with 13 bases between. The CDR3 region is CASSLGGGLFYGYTF. The CDR3 bases are TGCGCCAGCAGCTTGGGGGGTGGACTCTTCTATGGCTACACCTTC.

This clone has only a few counts. The chain employs TRBV23-1 and TRBJ2-3, with 8 bases that match TRBD2. TRBV23-1 is an ORF for which the function is uncertain. There are 17 residues in the CDR3. V trimming: 0 bases; J trimming: 2 bases; junction bases outside the gene matches: 7. For the CDR3, the DNA is TGCGCCAGCAGTCAATCGGGGACTAGGGCGGTCACAGATACGCAGTATTTT. Its protein product is CASSQSGTRAVTDTQYF.

This chain uses TRBV14 with TRBJ2-1; 11 bases are a match to TRBD1. Germline V gene data show CDR1 as SGHDN and CDR2 as FVKESK. V was clipped by 7 bases and J by 7 bases; unmatched bases: 3. This CDR3 contains 13 residues. The CDR3 spells CASMRDRGNEQFF. The CDR3 nucleotides read TGTGCCAGCATGAGGGACAGGGGGAATGAGCAGTTCTTC.

The J gene is TRBJ1-6, the V gene TRBV12-3 or TRBV12-4; D gene uncertain. V was shortened by 3 bases and J by 7 bases, with 4 bases between the two germline ends. The CDR3 is made up of 12 amino acids. The DNA for the CDR3 is TGTGCCAGCAGTTTCAGGAATTCACCCCTCCACTTT. Its translation: CASSFRNSPLHF.

J is TRBJ2-7 and V is TRBV10-3, with TRBD1 identical over 8 bases. CDR3 size: 17 residues. With 6 bases clipped from V and 0 bases from J, the junction kept 13 bases outside the gene matches. Germline V CDR1 and CDR2: ENHRY, SYGVKD. CDR3 residues: CAIRSGQGLGPSYEQYF. The CDR3 DNA sequence: TGTGCCATCAGATCCGGACAGGGTTTGGGACCCTCCTACGAGCAGTACTTC.

V gene TRBV18 combines with J gene TRBJ2-2, with TRBD2 as a possible D gene (6 bases). The CDR3 contains 16 residues. V was cut by 1 base and J by 2 bases, with 11 bases left in between. The germline V gene encodes CDR1 KGHSH and CDR2 LQKENI. CDR3: CASSPQGLANTGELFF. The DNA of the CDR3 is TGTGCCAGCTCACCACAGGGACTTGCAAACACCGGGGAGCTGTTTTTT.

This clone was detected only a few times. DNA of the CDR3: TGTGCCACCAGTGGAGGACTAGCGAGCTACGAGCAGTACTTC. It specifies CATSGGLASYEQYF. The gene calls are TRBV24-1 and TRBJ2-7; 9 bases match TRBD2. Germline CDR1 KGHDR, CDR2 SFDVKD. The CDR3 runs 14 residues. V lost 5 bases and J lost 3; bases outside the gene matches: 4.

This clone was seen at least ten times. CDR3 coding DNA: TGTGCCAGCAGTAAGGGGACACACTTCACTGAAGCTTTCTTT. This sequence encodes CASSKGTHFTEAFF. V is TRBV2 and J is TRBJ1-1, with a weak D call TRBD1 (6 bases). The germline gives CDR1 SNHLY, CDR2 FYNNEI. The CDR3 extends over 14 amino acids. The ends were cut back, 5 bases at V and 4 bases at J, with 14 bases in the middle.

V usage is TRBV5-1 and J usage is TRBJ2-6; D is possibly TRBD1 (6 bases). This CDR3 is built from 17 residues. Germline-derived CDR1 and CDR2 are SGHRS and YFSETQ. V gave up 4 bases and J gave up 6 bases, with 20 bases separating them. The DNA for the CDR3 is TGCGCCAGCAGCAGGGGGACGGGGACGGTGGAGGCCAACGTCCTGACTTTC. It is translated as CASSRGTGTVEANVLTF.

The rearrangement links TRBV20-1 to TRBJ2-7, with 14 bases aligning to TRBD2. Germline V gene data show CDR1 as DFQATT and CDR2 as SNEGSKA (reference sequence). CDR3 size: 14 residues. The V gene end was trimmed by 6 bases and the J gene end by 12 bases; junction bases not matched to a gene: 13. CDR3 DNA sequence: TGCAGTGCCAGTCCCGGGACTAGCGGGAGACGGCCGTACTTC. Protein: CSASPGTSGRRPYF.

The V call is TRBV12-5, the J call TRBJ1-4; TRBD1 is a possible D gene (5 bases). The germline gives CDR1 LGHNT, CDR2 FRNRAP. This CDR3 contains 16 residues. The V and J ends lost 4 bases and 0 bases respectively, with 12 bases between them. The CDR3 DNA follows: TGTGCTAGTGGTTATTTCTCGACAGCAACTAATGAAAAACTGTTTTTT. It codes for CASGYFSTATNEKLFF.

The chain recombines TRBV12-5 with TRBJ1-5; D unclear. Germline lookup yields CDR1 LGHNT and CDR2 FRNRAP. V lost 0 bases, J lost 6 bases, and 18 bases lay in between. The CDR3 runs to 17 residues. The CDR3 region has the DNA TGTGCTAGTGGTTTGGTGGCCGCGGGAGGGTATAGTCAGCCCCAGCATTTT. It encodes CASGLVAAGGYSQPQHF.